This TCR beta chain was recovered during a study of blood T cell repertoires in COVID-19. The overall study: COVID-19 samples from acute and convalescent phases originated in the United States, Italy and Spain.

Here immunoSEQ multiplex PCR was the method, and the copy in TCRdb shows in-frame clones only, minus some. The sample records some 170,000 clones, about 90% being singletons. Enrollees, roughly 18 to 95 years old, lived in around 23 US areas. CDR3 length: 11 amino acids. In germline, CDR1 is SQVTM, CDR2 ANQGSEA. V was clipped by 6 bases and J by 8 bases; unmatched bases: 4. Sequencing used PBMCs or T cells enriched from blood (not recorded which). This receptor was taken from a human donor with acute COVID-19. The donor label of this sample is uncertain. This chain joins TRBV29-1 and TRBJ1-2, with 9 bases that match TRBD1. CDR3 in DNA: TGCAGCGTGGGACAGGGAGAAGGCTACACCTTC. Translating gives CSVGQGEGYTF.